This TCR beta chain was sequenced during a study of OX40 agonist ivuxolimab in advanced cancers. For the study at large: Patients' therapy was ivuxolimab, an antibody that acts as an agonist of OX40 (CD134). Findings and limits, study-wide: Within 6 weeks, CD4+ and CD8+ blood T cells expanded clonally at 0.1 to 3.0 mg/kg.

CDR1 SNHLY and CDR2 FYNNEI come from the germline V gene. The CDR3 is 14 residues long. Trimming cost V 7 bases and J 5 bases, with 17 bases left between them. Comments on this clone: What it binds is unknown.

The method was immunoSEQ multiplex PCR; TCRdb's version includes in-frame clones alone and lacks a portion of them. The sample lists fewer than 75,000 clones, about 88% occurring once. The receptor was isolated from an adult with an advanced solid tumor such as melanoma, head and neck, liver or kidney cancer. The sample here was CD4+ or CD8+ T cells sorted from blood, taken in a trial of the OX40 agonist ivuxolimab. V is TRBV2 and J is TRBJ1-1; D is perhaps TRBD1 (6 bases). The CDR3 is CASTKTGTRTEAFF. DNA of the CDR3: TGTGCCAGCACCAAAACAGGGACTAGGACTGAAGCTTTCTTT.